Listed here is a single T cell receptor beta chain. No antigen is known for it. These data belong to a study of regulatory and conventional T cells in RAG deficiency. Measured with immunoSEQ multiplex PCR; TCRdb has only the in-frame clones, and not every one. The sample contains under 35,000 clones, about 75% of which appear only once. Study results and caveats: Omenn patients showed >80% Treg-Tconv overlap and shorter CDR3 lengths. Control T-cell subsets had markedly higher Shannon entropy and lower Simpson indices than RAG-deficient patients. Omenn CD25-high CD127-low cells may be activated cells, not true Tregs.

The sorted conventional CD4+ T cells were CD25-low and CD127-high, with genomic DNA sequenced. The CDR3 consists of 11 residues. V lost 1 base and J lost 5, with 6 bases in between. Looked up from germline, CDR1 is DFQATT and CDR2 is SNEGSKA (reference sequence). These sequences were also reported in another study, on regulatory T cells. From that second work: The PCR used 52 TRBV and 13 TRBJ primers.

Material for sequencing was CD4+ effector T cells sorted from blood. The J gene is TRBJ2-7, the V gene TRBV20-1; D is ambiguous. This TCR derives from a human donor in good health. The CDR3 region is CSARGPNEQYF. CDR3 nucleotide sequence: TGCAGTGCTAGAGGGCCTAACGAGCAGTACTTC.